This T cell receptor beta chain was identified during a study of cytomegalovirus exposure and HLA in healthy donors. Study-level findings and limits: Most CMV-associated TCR beta chains were later found to appear HLA-restricted.

The PCR made use of 60 Vbeta and 13 Jbeta primers. Assay used: immunoSEQ multiplex PCR; TCRdb lists only in-frame clones, some missing. The sample yields around 90,000 clones, approximately 64% seen once. The CDR3 is 15 amino acids. V gave up 6 bases and J gave up 5 bases, with 19 bases separating them. Looked up from germline, CDR1 is MNHEY and CDR2 is SMNVEV (reference sequence). On this clone itself: The antigen is not known.

The specimen was PBMCs. V is TRBV27 and J is TRBJ2-5, with D tentatively TRBD1 (5 bases). The sequence was collected from a boy aged 5-17 years in good health and CMV-seropositive. The CDR3 sequence: CASSHTMGPTETQYF. Here the CDR3 DNA reads TGTGCCAGCAGCCATACGATGGGGCCGACGGAGACCCAGTACTTC.